The 5 T cell receptor beta chains listed next were all sequenced from one sample in a study of shared clonotypes between healthy human individuals. Here immunoSEQ multiplex PCR was the method, and the copy in TCRdb shows in-frame clones only, minus some. Found here are about 870,000 clones, 80% to 95% of them singletons; the top ten hold about 25%. Naive CD8 isolation took CD45RO-negative cells positively selected for CCR7 and excluded terminally differentiated effector memory CD45RA+ cells. Sequencing input: naive CD8+ T cells sorted from blood. These TCRs come from a young man in good health.

This sequence joins TRBV7-2 and TRBJ2-1; D remains unclear. Germline CDR1 reads SGHTA; CDR2 reads FQGNSA. The CDR3 has 15 residues. The ends were cut back, 2 bases at V and 5 bases at J, with 13 bases in the middle. This CDR3 reads CASSLLLGTNNEQFF. The CDR3 DNA reads TGTGCCAGCAGCTTACTGTTAGGTACCAACAATGAGCAGTTCTTC.

The chain uses TRBV29-1 and TRBJ2-7; D unresolved. V was clipped by 6 bases and J by 2 bases, with 11 bases between them. Germline V gene lookup returns CDR1 SQVTM and CDR2 ANQGSEA. The CDR3 covers 12 residues. CDR3 protein: CSVLVPTYEQYF. The CDR3 DNA is TGCAGCGTACTCGTCCCTACCTACGAGCAGTACTTC.

V usage is TRBV6-5 and J usage is TRBJ1-1; 7 bases agree with TRBD1. Unmatched junction bases numbered 12, after V lost 4 bases and J lost 4 bases. The CDR3 extends over 16 amino acids. From germline, CDR1 is MNHEY and CDR2 SVGAGI. CDR3 sequence: CASSFGQARTGTEAFF. The CDR3 DNA follows: TGTGCCAGCAGTTTCGGACAGGCCCGCACGGGCACTGAAGCTTTCTTT.

The V and J genes are TRBV28 and TRBJ1-4; maybe TRBD1 (6 bases). The germline V gene encodes CDR1 MDHEN and CDR2 SYDVKM. The length of the CDR3 is 14 residues. Deletions cut 6 bases from V and 7 bases from J, with 15 bases between. In DNA form, the CDR3 reads TGTGCCAGCAGATACAGGGAAGTTGGTGAAAAACTGTTTTTT. Encoded protein: CASRYREVGEKLFF. Together with reference TRBV28 and TRBJ1-4, the CDR3 gives the full variable domain: DVKVTQSSRYLVKRTGEKVFLECVQDMDHENMFWYRQDPGLGLRLIYFSYDVKMKEKGDIPEGYSVSREKKERFSLILESASTNQTSMYLCASRYREVGEKLFFGSGTQLSVL.

Turning to this clone: One end of the junction varies from germline; a read error may be responsible. The chain uses TRBV7-7 and TRBJ2-3; TRBD2 matches at 7 bases. In germline, CDR1 is SSHAT, CDR2 FNYEAQ (reference sequence). This CDR3 has 12 amino acids. CDR3 DNA sequence: TGTGCTAGCAGCTCGGGGGGAGATACGCAGTATTTT. It specifies CASSSGGDTQYF.